The 18 T cell receptor beta chains below come from one sample, sequenced in a study of blood T cells in healthy people across ages. Sample-barcoded 5' priming and a J-beta primer mix drove a second PCR of roughly 6 to 12 cycles. TCRdb passed the 5' RACE reads through MiXCR, listing each CDR3 protein once. The sample comprises approximately 1.5 million distinct CDR3 sequences, around 35% of which are singletons, and around 10% rests with the top ten. The sample taken for sequencing was blood. These receptors came from a woman between 25 and 40 years old in good health.

The chain combines TRBV30 with TRBJ1-2; perhaps TRBD1 as D (5 bases). V lost 4 bases and J lost 4, with 13 bases in between. The CDR3 loop spans 13 amino acids. The germline gives CDR1 GTSNPN, CDR2 SVGIG (reference sequence). The CDR3 spells CAWTPQDFYGYTF. DNA of the CDR3: TGTGCCTGGACCCCACAGGACTTCTATGGCTACACCTTC.

The gene calls are TRBV7-3 and TRBJ2-3; D is possibly TRBD1 (6 bases). Germline lookup yields CDR1 SGHTA and CDR2 FQGTGA. The V end was cut by 1 base, the J end by 6 bases, with 14 bases between. The CDR3 is 15 amino acids. The CDR3 nucleotides are TGTGCCAGCAGCTTAAGCGGTGTAAGGGGGGATACGCAGTATTTT. Its protein is CASSLSGVRGDTQYF. The variable domain in full, with the rest retrieved from reference TRBV7-3 and TRBJ2-3, is GAGVSQTPSNKVTEKGKYVELRCDPISGHTALYWYRQSLGQGPEFLIYFQGTGAADDSGLPNDRFFAVRPEGSVSTLKIQRTERGDSAVYLCASSLSGVRGDTQYFGPGTRLTVL.

There are many counts of this clonotype. This rearrangement joins TRBV12-3 or TRBV12-4 to TRBJ2-7; 9 positions agree with TRBD2. The junction had 6 bases not matched to a gene; V was cut back by 5 bases and J by 4 bases. The CDR3 has 14 residues. The CDR3 DNA follows: TGTGCCAGCAGTGTGCCGGGACTAGCTTACGAGCAGTACTTC. Translating gives CASSVPGLAYEQYF.

A remark on this clonotype: This likely comes from a read error, as the CDR3 has no conserved phenylalanine or tryptophan at its end. The rearrangement uses TRBV29-1 and TRBJ1-2; perhaps TRBD1 as D (5 bases). The CDR3 sequence is 15 residues long. CDR1 and CDR2 from the germline V gene are SQVTM and ANQGSEA. The germline V and J ends were trimmed by 5 bases and 8 bases, with 24 bases remaining between them. In nucleotides, the CDR3 is TGCAGCGTTCTACCTTTGACAGCCTCAATTCGGGGCTACACCTAC. Protein product: CSVLPLTASIRGYTY.

This clonotype was detected a few times. The V gene is TRBV6-2 or TRBV6-3, the J gene TRBJ2-1; weak D call: TRBD2 (6 bases). Germline lookup yields CDR1 MNHEY and CDR2 SVGEGT. The germline V and J ends were trimmed by 7 bases and 5 bases, with 15 bases remaining between them. The CDR3 length is 14 residues. Here the CDR3 DNA reads TGTGCCAGCACTGCCGTCGGAGGGCACAATGAGCAGTTCTTC. Its protein product is CASTAVGGHNEQFF.

The chain recombines TRBV15 with TRBJ2-7; TRBD2 aligns across 14 bases. J gave up 5 bases and V 0 bases, and 6 bases lay outside the gene matches. The CDR3 contains 17 residues. Germline V lookup: CDR1 LNHNV, CDR2 YYDKDF (reference sequence). CDR3 amino acids: CATSRDWGLAGDDEQYF. As DNA, the CDR3 is TGTGCCACCAGCAGAGATTGGGGACTAGCGGGAGACGACGAGCAGTACTTC.

This clonotype was observed once. V gene TRBV9 combines with J gene TRBJ1-4; D remains ambiguous. With 4 bases removed from V and 7 bases from J, the gap between germline ends came to 11 bases. This CDR3 spans 13 amino acids. The germline gives CDR1 SGDLS, CDR2 YYNGEE. The CDR3 coding sequence is TGTGCCAGCAGCCCCCCCCGCAGTGAAAAACTGTTTTTT. Translated, it gives CASSPPRSEKLFF.

This clonotype was found a few times. The gene calls are TRBV6-5 and TRBJ1-6; 9 bases are a match to TRBD1. The V segment lost 1 base and the J segment 6 bases; nucleotides outside the gene matches: 1. Per germline, CDR1 MNHEY and CDR2 SVGAGI. The CDR3 sequence is 15 residues long. The CDR3 nucleotides read TGTGCCAGCAGTTACTTGACAGGGGGTAATTCACCCCTCCACTTT. It yields the protein CASSYLTGGNSPLHF.

The CDR3 region is CASSFRVPWGYGYTF. Here the CDR3 DNA reads TGTGCCAGCAGTTTCAGGGTCCCCTGGGGCTATGGCTACACCTTC. This chain uses TRBV12-3 or TRBV12-4 with TRBJ1-2; TRBD1 is a possible D gene (5 bases). V was cut by 3 bases and J by 4 bases, with 15 bases left in between. The CDR3 length is 15 residues.

CDR3 bases: TGTGCCAGCAGACGGGAGGCCACTGAAGCTTTCTTT. It codes for CASRREATEAFF. The rearrangement uses TRBV7-9 and TRBJ1-1, with D uncertain. The V gene lost 6 bases and the J gene lost 4 bases, with 9 bases spanning the gap. This CDR3 is 12 amino acids long. From germline, CDR1 is SEHNR and CDR2 FQNEAQ (reference sequence).

This clonotype was seen more than once but under ten times. The chain recombines TRBV20-1 with TRBJ2-7; 7 nucleotides align to TRBD1. This CDR3 is 13 amino acids long. Germline CDR1 reads DFQATT; CDR2 reads SNEGSKA (reference sequence). The V and J ends lost 5 bases and 5 bases, in that order; junction bases with no gene match: 9. CDR3 coding DNA: TGCAGTGCTCCGACAGGGCTACTCAACGAGCAGTACTTC. Amino acid sequence: CSAPTGLLNEQYF.

The table lists this clonotype with a few counts. The gene calls are TRBV20-1 and TRBJ2-1; the D is unclear. CDR3 length equals 12 residues. CDR1 is DFQATT and CDR2 is SNEGSKA in the germline V gene (reference sequence). V lost 0 bases, J lost 9 bases, and 9 bases lay in between. CDR3 sequence (DNA): TGCAGTGCTAGAGAGGGCGTTCGTGAGCAGTTCTTC. Translation gives CSAREGVREQFF.

This clonotype was detected a few times. J is TRBJ2-7 and V is TRBV5-1; 8 positions agree with TRBD2. The trim removed 2 bases at V and 4 bases at J, leaving 5 bases unmatched. The CDR3 consists of 14 residues. Germline V gene lookup returns CDR1 SGHRS and CDR2 YFSETQ. In DNA, the CDR3 is TGCGCCAGCAGCTTAAGCGGGGGCAAATACGAGCAGTACTTC. Encoded protein: CASSLSGGKYEQYF.

CDR3 nucleotide sequence: TGTGCCAGCAGCTTGGGAAGCAACAACTACGAGCAGTACTTC. Protein product: CASSLGSNNYEQYF. J is TRBJ2-7 and V is TRBV5-5; D is undetermined. Germline CDR1 SGHKS, CDR2 YYEKEE (reference sequence). Trimming left V 0 bases short and J 3 bases short, with 10 bases between. This CDR3 is 14 amino acids long.

The chain uses TRBV18 and TRBJ2-7; 8 bases line up with TRBD1. Looked up from germline, CDR1 is KGHSH and CDR2 is LQKENI. V lost 3 bases and J lost 1; bases outside the gene matches: 5. The CDR3 is 15 residues long. This CDR3 is CASSPGQGNSYEQYF. DNA for the CDR3: TGTGCCAGCTCACCCGGACAGGGAAATTCCTACGAGCAGTACTTC.

The chain couples TRBV7-2 to TRBJ1-5, with D perhaps matching TRBD1 (6 bases). Germline V gene sequence: CDR1 SGHTA, CDR2 FQGNSA. The ends were cut back, 5 bases at V and 11 bases at J, with 16 bases in the middle. The CDR3 loop spans 13 amino acids. This CDR3 is CASSPPTGLAQHF. CDR3 in DNA: TGTGCCAGCAGCCCACCGACAGGATTAGCCCAGCATTTT.

The rearrangement links TRBV4-1 to TRBJ1-5; a weak D match, TRBD1 (5 bases). Germline V gene lookup returns CDR1 MGHRA and CDR2 YSYEKL. The CDR3 is 14 amino acids. Trimming pared 4 bases from V and 6 bases from J, leaving 13 bases between. The CDR3 loop is CASSPRGLSQPQHF. The CDR3 DNA follows: TGCGCCAGCAGCCCACGGGGGTTAAGTCAGCCCCAGCATTTT.

This clonotype has only one observation. V gene TRBV18 combines with J gene TRBJ2-7; D tentatively reads TRBD1 or TRBD2 (6 bases each). This CDR3 has 15 amino acids. V was trimmed by 2 bases and J by 5 bases, leaving 16 bases between them. Germline CDR1 and CDR2: KGHSH and LQKENI. The CDR3 reads CASSPYGTRRDEQYF. The CDR3 nucleotides read TGTGCCAGCTCACCATACGGGACAAGGAGGGACGAGCAGTACTTC.